The clone carrying this TCR beta chain was seen once. This entry comes from a study of blood T cell repertoires in COVID-19. V shed 1 base and J shed 4 bases, with 15 bases lying between them. This CDR3 contains 16 residues. Germline lookup yields CDR1 LGHDT and CDR2 YNNKEL (reference sequence). The assay was immunoSEQ multiplex PCR, and TCRdb's table has in-frame clones only and misses some. The sample records some 150,000 clones, 80% to 90% being singletons. This TCR came from a man aged 45-60 years with active COVID-19. The sequenced sample was peripheral blood. The chain uses TRBV3-1 (or the pseudogene TRBV3-2) and TRBJ2-3; D may be TRBD2 (7 bases). The CDR3 bases are TGTGCCAGCAGCCAAGTAGGGGGGGGGCTCCCAGATACGCAGTATTTT. It encodes CASSQVGGGLPDTQYF.